Given below is one T cell receptor (beta chain) in context. Antigen: not known. This CDR3 has 14 residues. V lost 5 bases, J lost 12 bases, and 20 bases lay in between. The germline V gene encodes CDR1 MNHNS and CDR2 SASEGT. TCRdb re-called the reads with MiXCR, one entry per CDR3 protein. In the table there are about 890,000 distinct CDR3 sequences, around 30% of which are singletons. This sample is drawn from a study of T cell repertoires in cytomegalovirus infection. This chain uses TRBV6-1 with TRBJ2-1; a possible D gene is TRBD2 (6 bases). This TCR derives from a human donor in good health (CMV status not recorded). Some clones in this sample may be carry-over from other donors' samples. The material was cultured CD8+ T cells from PBMCs, obtained from culture after CMV antigen stimulation. CDR3: CASSYAPGGNGQFF. The CDR3, as DNA: TGTGCCAGCAGTTACGCCCCAGGCGGGAACGGGCAGTTCTTC.